A selection of T cell receptor beta chains follows, all from one sample in a study of shared clonotypes between healthy human individuals. The repertoire was sequenced with immunoSEQ multiplex PCR; TCRdb's copy has only in-frame clones and lacks some. The table has more than 2,000,000 clones, just over 90% seen once. Sequencing input: naive CD4+ T cells from PBMCs. The receptors derive from a young man in good health. Some clones in this sample may be carry-over from other donors' samples. Both conserved end residues are trimmed from each CDR3.

v_call,j_call,cdr3_aa
TRBV19,TRBJ2-2,ASLAGGSHPGELF
TRBV14,TRBJ2-2,ASSQRTVGGTGELF
TRBV29-1,TRBJ2-3,SSSTGPTDTQY
TRBV28,TRBJ2-3,ASREPPGRGTDTQY
TRBV4-1,TRBJ1-1,ASNLRRGEAF
TRBV30,TRBJ1-6,AWRTGTDNSPLH
TRBV5-1,TRBJ2-3,ASSLLGPLTADTQY
TRBV15,TRBJ2-2,ATSRDGQNTGELF
TRBV11-1,TRBJ2-5,ASSSRTWRQETQY
TRBV9,TRBJ2-5,ASSVDGETETQY
TRBV5-1,TRBJ2-3,ASSLVSSTRLTDTQY
TRBV7-9,TRBJ1-2,ASSSETVIYGYT
TRBV9,TRBJ2-3,ASSVAWGEPSTDTQY
TRBV5-1,TRBJ2-3,ASNTGLAGVNTQY
TRBV7-9,TRBJ2-1,ASSLVSGSSYNEQF
TRBV5-3,TRBJ1-2,ARSSVQGNYGYT
TRBV10-3,TRBJ2-2,AIRGEVGENTGELF
TRBV5-4,TRBJ2-3,ASSFLRGLRASGSTDTQY
TRBV12-5,TRBJ2-3,ASGPGGSTDTQY
TRBV7-8,TRBJ1-1,ASSLALGVWRNTEAF
TRBV19,TRBJ2-2,ASSRPTNTGELF
TRBV5-4,TRBJ1-2,ASSGGGLNYGYT
TRBV19,TRBJ2-1,ASTETGGNYNEQF
TRBV7-7,TRBJ2-3,ASLRGDGGTSTDTQY
TRBV28,TRBJ1-2,ASSTRQWDGYT
TRBV6-1,TRBJ1-1,ASSTVRNTEAF
TRBV5-5,TRBJ2-2,ASSLRSGNTGELF
TRBV5-1,TRBJ1-2,ASSPAVDGYT
TRBV7-9,TRBJ1-6,ASSLTFTENSPLH
TRBV6-1,TRBJ1-5,ASSEIGNQPQH
TRBV30,TRBJ1-3,AWSPRITGSSGNTIY
TRBV5-1,TRBJ1-1,ASSLAVVGALNTEAF
TRBV19,TRBJ1-1,ASSFLLGLNTEAF
TRBV30,TRBJ1-4,AWSERGNEKLF
TRBV2,TRBJ1-2,ASSEASGGVGYT
TRBV7-9,TRBJ1-1,ASSPLNTEAF
TRBV30,TRBJ2-7,AWTRDRGNEQY
TRBV6-5,TRBJ2-7,ASSSPGRQY
TRBV18,TRBJ1-2,ASSLSGQGDRGYT
TRBV6-5,TRBJ2-5,ASRSDRPRETQY
TRBV18,TRBJ1-1,ASSPGFENTEAF
TRBV2,TRBJ2-7,ASRGDSYEQY
TRBV11-3,TRBJ2-7,ASSPSGIVTEQY
TRBV6-1,TRBJ2-3,ASRAGDTQY
TRBV28,TRBJ1-1,ASSKSVNTEAF
TRBV7-8,TRBJ2-7,ASSISGFSGLNYEQY
TRBV4-1,TRBJ2-3,ASSDPAATDTQY
TRBV11-2,TRBJ1-1,ASSPDRGHWTEAF
TRBV5-1,TRBJ2-3,ASGRWDRVSTDTQY
TRBV5-1,TRBJ2-3,ASSLQPAVASTDTQY
TRBV5-6,TRBJ2-1,ASSLVLAGANEQF
TRBV7-2,TRBJ2-7,ASSLGGTAVQY
TRBV7-2,TRBJ1-4,ASSYRGQTWGEKLF
TRBV20-1,TRBJ1-1,SVGRTEKAF
TRBV9,TRBJ2-3,ASRPAATDTQY